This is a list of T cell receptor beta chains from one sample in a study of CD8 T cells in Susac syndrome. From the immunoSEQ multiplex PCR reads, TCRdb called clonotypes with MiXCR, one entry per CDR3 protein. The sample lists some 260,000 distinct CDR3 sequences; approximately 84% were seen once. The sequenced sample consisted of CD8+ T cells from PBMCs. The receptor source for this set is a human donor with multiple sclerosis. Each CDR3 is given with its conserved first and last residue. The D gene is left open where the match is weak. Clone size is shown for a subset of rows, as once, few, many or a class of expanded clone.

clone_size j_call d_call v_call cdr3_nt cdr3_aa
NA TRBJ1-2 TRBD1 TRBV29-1 TGCAGCGTCGGCCGACAGGGTGACTATGGCTACACCTTC CSVGRQGDYGYTF
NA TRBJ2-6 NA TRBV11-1 TGTGCCAGCAGCCAGGCCCAATATCGCTCGCGGCGCTCTGGGGCCAACGTCCTGACTTTC CASSQAQYRSRRSGANVLTF
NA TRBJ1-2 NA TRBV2 TGTGCCATGGCCGGGACTCACTATGGCTACACCTTC CAMAGTHYGYTF
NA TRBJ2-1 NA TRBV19 TGTGCCAGTAGTATACAGCTTCGGTACAATGAGCAGTTCTTC CASSIQLRYNEQFF
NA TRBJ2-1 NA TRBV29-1 TGCAGCGTTGCAATGGGGGGATCCTACAATGAGCAGTTCTTC CSVAMGGSYNEQFF
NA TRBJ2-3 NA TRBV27 TGTGCCAGCAGTTTATCTCCGGGAAGGGCAGATACGCAGTATTTT CASSLSPGRADTQYF
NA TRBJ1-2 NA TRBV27 TGTGCCAGCAGTTTTCAGACCGGATATGGCTACACCTTC CASSFQTGYGYTF
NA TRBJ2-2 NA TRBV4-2 TGTGCCAGCAGCCAGGCAAAGGGGGGCCCCGGGGAGCTGTTTTTT CASSQAKGGPGELFF
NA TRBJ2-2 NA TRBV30 TGTGCCTGGGAGGAGGGCACCGGGGAGCTGTTTTTT CAWEEGTGELFF
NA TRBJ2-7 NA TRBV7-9 TGTGCCAGCAGCCCACATGACTACGAGCAGTACTTC CASSPHDYEQYF
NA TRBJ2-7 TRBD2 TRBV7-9 TGTGCCAGCAGCTTTCATTCCCCGGGAGGCTCCTACGAGCAGTACTTC CASSFHSPGGSYEQYF
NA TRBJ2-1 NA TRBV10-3 TGTGCCATCAGTGATGGGGGAAGCTCCTACAATGAGCAGTTCTTC CAISDGGSSYNEQFF
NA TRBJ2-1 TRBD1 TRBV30 TGTGCCTGGAGTATGGGACAGGGAGGCTACTACAATGAGCAGTTCTTC CAWSMGQGGYYNEQFF
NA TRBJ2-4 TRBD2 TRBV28 TGTGCCAGCACTGGGAGCGGGAGTAATAGTCAGTACTTC CASTGSGSNSQYF
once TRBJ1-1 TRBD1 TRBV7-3 TGTGCCAGCAGCCCGGGACAGTTTTTGACTGAAGCTTTCTTT CASSPGQFLTEAFF
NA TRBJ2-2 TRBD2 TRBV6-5 TGTGCCAGCAGTCGGGACTACGGGGAGCTGTTTTTT CASSRDYGELFF
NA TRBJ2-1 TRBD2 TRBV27 TGTGCCAGCAGCCCCGGTAAGCGGGACTACGCCAGAGTTAATGAGCAGTTCTTC CASSPGKRDYARVNEQFF
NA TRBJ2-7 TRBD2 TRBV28 TGTGCCAGCCGAGCCGGGACTAGCGGGAGCGAGCAGTACTTC CASRAGTSGSEQYF
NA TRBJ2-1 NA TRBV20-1 TGCAGTGCTAGCAGCGGGTGGAGCTCCTACAATGAGCAGTTCTTC CSASSGWSSYNEQFF
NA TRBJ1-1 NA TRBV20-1 TGCAGTGTTCCAGGCCGGTACACTGAAGCTTTCTTT CSVPGRYTEAFF
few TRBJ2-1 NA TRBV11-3 TGTGCCAGCAGCCGCCCGGGCGACTACAATGAGCAGTTCTTC CASSRPGDYNEQFF
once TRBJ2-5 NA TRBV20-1 TGCAGTGCTAGAGATGCAGGGTTTGGAGAGACCCAGTACTTC CSARDAGFGETQYF
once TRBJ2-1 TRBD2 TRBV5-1 TGCGCCAGCAGCTTATACCCACATAGCGGGGGTTACAATGAGCAGTTCTTC CASSLYPHSGGYNEQFF
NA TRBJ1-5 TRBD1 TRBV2 TGTGCCTCACAGGGGGCGCATTGGGGCGCCAATCAGCCCCAGCATTTT CASQGAHWGANQPQHF